The rows below give T cell receptor beta chains drawn from one sample of a study of siplizumab effects on memory and regulatory T cells. The method was immunoSEQ multiplex PCR; TCRdb's version includes in-frame clones alone and lacks a portion of them. The repertoire holds about 100,000 clones, with around 93% as singletons. Material: non-Treg CD4+ T cells sorted from blood. The source is a human donor in good health. Each CDR3 is given with its conserved first and last residue. The order of the fields is V gene, J gene, CDR3 protein.

V: TRBV27
J: TRBJ2-5
CDR3: CASSPGTLGTQYF

V: TRBV6-6
J: TRBJ1-1
CDR3: CASSYREGTEAFF

V: TRBV15
J: TRBJ2-1
CDR3: CATSSDGTGFNNEQFF

V: TRBV9
J: TRBJ2-4
CDR3: CASSVGQGLAKNIQYF

V: TRBV7-8
J: TRBJ1-5
CDR3: CASSYSTEGPQHF

V: TRBV15
J: TRBJ1-5
CDR3: CATSKQGAGNQPQHF

V: TRBV4-1
J: TRBJ2-2
CDR3: CASSQDVRLAGTGELFF

V: TRBV2
J: TRBJ2-3
CDR3: CASSPGGPDTQYF

V: TRBV4-1
J: TRBJ1-4
CDR3: CASSQDIIRSVKLFF

V: TRBV5-6
J: TRBJ1-1
CDR3: CASSLDWGAKDTEAFF

V: TRBV29-1
J: TRBJ1-2
CDR3: CSVGASRNYGYTF

V: TRBV28
J: TRBJ2-7
CDR3: CASSQGPYEQYF

V: TRBV28
J: TRBJ2-1
CDR3: CASSLFFRRVNQYNEQFF

V: TRBV6-1
J: TRBJ2-3
CDR3: CASSAPLGDSSTDTQYF

V: TRBV6-5
J: TRBJ1-5
CDR3: CASSFGGPDQPQHF

V: TRBV10-3
J: TRBJ1-1
CDR3: CAISESNKNTEAFF

V: TRBV2
J: TRBJ2-4
CDR3: CASSELQENIQYF

V: TRBV9
J: TRBJ2-6
CDR3: CASGPSGANVLTF